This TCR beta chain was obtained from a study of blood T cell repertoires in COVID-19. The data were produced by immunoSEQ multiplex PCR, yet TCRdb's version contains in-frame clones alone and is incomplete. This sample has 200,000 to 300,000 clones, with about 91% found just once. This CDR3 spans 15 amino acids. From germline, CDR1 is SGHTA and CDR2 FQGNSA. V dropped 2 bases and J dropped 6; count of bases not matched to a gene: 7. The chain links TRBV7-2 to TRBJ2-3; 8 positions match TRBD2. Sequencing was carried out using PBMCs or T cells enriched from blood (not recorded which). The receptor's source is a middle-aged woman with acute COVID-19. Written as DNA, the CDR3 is TGTGCCAGCAGCTTAATGGCGGGGGGCCGGGATACGCAGTATTTT. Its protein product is CASSLMAGGRDTQYF.